The 13 T cell receptor beta chains presented below share a single source sample, sequenced in a study of blood T cell repertoires in COVID-19. Here immunoSEQ multiplex PCR was the method, and the copy in TCRdb shows in-frame clones only, minus some. The sample gives about 42,000 clones, 70% to 90% of which show up once; about 2.4% is in the top ten. The sequencing input was peripheral blood. All receptors derive from a human donor in a cohort sampled during active COVID-19.

The V call is TRBV24-1, the J call TRBJ2-1; tentative D call: TRBD1 (6 bases). V dropped 4 bases and J dropped 2 bases, with 11 bases sitting between them. CDR3 size: 15 residues. Germline V gives CDR1 KGHDR, CDR2 SFDVKD. The CDR3 is CATSDGTPTYNEQFF. CDR3 in DNA: TGTGCCACCAGTGACGGGACACCTACCTACAATGAGCAGTTCTTC.

The chain links TRBV19 to TRBJ1-4; possible D gene TRBD1, 6 bases. Trimming took off 6 bases at V and 7 bases at J, with 18 bases between the two ends. CDR1 LNHDA and CDR2 SQIVND come from the germline V gene (reference sequence). The CDR3 has 15 amino acids. The CDR3 DNA reads as TGTGCCAGTAGGTCCACCGGGACAATGTCTGAAAAACTGTTTTTT. Its protein product is CASRSTGTMSEKLFF.

This chain uses TRBV19 with TRBJ2-4; TRBD2 aligns across 7 bases. Germline V lookup: CDR1 LNHDA, CDR2 SQIVND (reference sequence). The length of the CDR3 is 15 residues. V gave up 4 bases and J gave up 7 bases; unmatched junction bases: 10. CDR3 region: CASSTRHLGGNIQYF. The CDR3 DNA is TGTGCCAGTAGTACACGCCACCTCGGGGGGAACATTCAGTACTTC.

The rearrangement uses TRBV6-1 and TRBJ1-1, with D possibly matching TRBD1 (6 bases). The CDR3 runs 16 residues. Germline lookup yields CDR1 MNHNS and CDR2 SASEGT. Trimming pared 0 bases from V and 5 bases from J, leaving 16 bases between. Here the CDR3 reads CASSEAGHLRGTEAFF. CDR3 DNA: TGTGCCAGCAGTGAAGCAGGCCATCTAAGGGGGACTGAAGCTTTCTTT.

The genes are TRBV6-5 and TRBJ2-1, with D perhaps TRBD1 (6 bases). Trimming took off 6 bases at V and 9 bases at J, with 12 bases between the two ends. CDR3 length: 12 amino acids. Germline values: CDR1 MNHEY, CDR2 SVGAGI. The CDR3 reads CASRAQGPEQFF. The CDR3 DNA sequence: TGTGCCAGCAGGGCCCAGGGGCCTGAGCAGTTCTTC.

The rearrangement links TRBV6-5 to TRBJ1-2; TRBD1 matches 7 bases. Trimming removed 6 bases from V and 4 bases from J; junction bases left unmatched: 8. The CDR3 length is 14 residues. CDR1 is MNHEY and CDR2 is SVGAGI in the germline V gene. This CDR3 reads CASSLQRGPYGYTF. The CDR3 bases are TGTGCCAGCAGCCTCCAGAGGGGGCCCTATGGCTACACCTTC.

The chain joins TRBV25-1 to TRBJ2-1; 10 positions match TRBD2. Germline lookup yields CDR1 MGHDK and CDR2 SYGVNS. The V segment lost 7 bases and the J segment 1 base; nucleotides outside the gene matches: 7. The CDR3 runs to 16 residues. The CDR3 spells CASTRSGGASYNEQFF. CDR3 in DNA: TGTGCCAGCACCAGAAGCGGGGGGGCATCCTACAATGAGCAGTTCTTC.

The gene calls are TRBV19 and TRBJ2-5; possible D gene TRBD1, 6 bases. The CDR3 spans 14 residues. Trimming took 7 bases from V and 5 from J, leaving 17 bases between them. The germline CDR1 and CDR2 sequences are LNHDA and SQIVND (reference sequence). CDR3 nucleotide sequence: TGTGCCAGTATAGGGCAGGGGTTTGGGGAGACCCAGTACTTC. Translating it yields CASIGQGFGETQYF.

The chain carries TRBV2 and TRBJ2-7, with 7 bases that match TRBD1. J gave up 5 bases and V 8 bases, and 9 bases lay outside the gene matches. The CDR3 length is 13 residues. Looked up from germline, CDR1 is SNHLY and CDR2 is FYNNEI. The CDR3 loop is CASRSPDRDEQYF. Here the CDR3 DNA reads TGTGCCAGCCGAAGCCCCGACAGGGACGAGCAGTACTTC. The variable domain in full, with the rest retrieved from reference TRBV2 and TRBJ2-7, is EPEVTQTPSHQVTQMGQEVILRCVPISNHLYFYWYRQILGQKVEFLVSFYNNEISEKSEIFDDQFSVERPDGSNFTLKIRSTKLEDSAMYFCASRSPDRDEQYFGPGTRLTVT.

The chain couples TRBV28 to TRBJ1-5; 7 positions match TRBD1. Trimming took 7 bases from V and 4 from J; bases not matched to a gene: 7. The CDR3 extends over 14 amino acids. Per germline, CDR1 MDHEN and CDR2 SYDVKM. The CDR3 nucleotides are TGTGCCAGCACCCCGGGACAGATAAATCAGCCCCAGCATTTT. It specifies CASTPGQINQPQHF.

The gene calls are TRBV19 and TRBJ1-6; maybe TRBD1 (5 bases). V gave up 2 bases and J gave up 4 bases, with 21 bases separating them. Germline V gene lookup returns CDR1 LNHDA and CDR2 SQIVND (reference sequence). There are 19 residues in the CDR3. The CDR3 DNA is TGTGCCAGTAGTATATACCCTGGGGGGACTAAAGGTTATAATTCACCCCTCCACTTT. The encoded protein is CASSIYPGGTKGYNSPLHF.

The chain combines TRBV11-1 with TRBJ2-3, with a weak D call TRBD2 (6 bases). Germline V gene sequence: CDR1 SGHAT, CDR2 FQDESV (reference sequence). V lost 6 bases to trimming and J lost 7 bases, with 23 bases between them. CDR3 size: 16 residues. In DNA, the CDR3 is TGTGCCAGCAGTTCAGGTGGGGCTAGCGAGGGGTATACGCAGTATTTT. It specifies CASSSGGASEGYTQYF. Full variable domain (rest looked up from reference TRBV11-1 and TRBJ2-3): EAEVAQSPRYKITEKSQAVAFWCDPISGHATLYWYRQILGQGPELLVQFQDESVVDDSQLPKDRFSAERLKGVDSTLKIQPAELGDSAMYLCASSSGGASEGYTQYFGPGTRLTVL.

This sequence joins TRBV3-1 (or the pseudogene TRBV3-2) and TRBJ2-3; TRBD1 is a possible D gene (7 bases). The CDR3 runs to 16 residues. Trimming pared 4 bases from V and 2 bases from J, leaving 16 bases between. Germline lookup yields CDR1 LGHDT and CDR2 YNNKEL (reference sequence). CDR3 DNA sequence: TGTGCCAGCAGCCCGCAGGGGGGTTCATCCACAGATACGCAGTATTTT. Translating it yields CASSPQGGSSTDTQYF.